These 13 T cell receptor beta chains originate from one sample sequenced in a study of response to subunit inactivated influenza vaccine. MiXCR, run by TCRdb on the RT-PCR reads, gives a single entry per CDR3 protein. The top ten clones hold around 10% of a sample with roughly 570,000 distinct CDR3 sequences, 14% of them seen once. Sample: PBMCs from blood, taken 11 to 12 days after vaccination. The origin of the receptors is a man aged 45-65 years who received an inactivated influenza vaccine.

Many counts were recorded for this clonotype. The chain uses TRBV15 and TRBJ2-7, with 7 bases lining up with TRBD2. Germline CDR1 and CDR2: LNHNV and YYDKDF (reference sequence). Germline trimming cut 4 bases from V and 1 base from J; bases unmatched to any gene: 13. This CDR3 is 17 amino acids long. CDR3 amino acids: CATSTREVRGGSYEQYF. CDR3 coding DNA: TGTGCCACCAGCACCCGGGAGGTGCGGGGAGGATCCTACGAGCAGTACTTC.

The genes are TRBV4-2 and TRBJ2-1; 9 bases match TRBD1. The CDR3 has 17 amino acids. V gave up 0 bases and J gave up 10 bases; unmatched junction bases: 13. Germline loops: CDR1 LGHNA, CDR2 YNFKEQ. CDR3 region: CASSQDQGQGRNREQFF. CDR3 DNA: TGTGCCAGCAGCCAAGATCAGGGACAGGGCCGAAATCGGGAGCAGTTCTTC.

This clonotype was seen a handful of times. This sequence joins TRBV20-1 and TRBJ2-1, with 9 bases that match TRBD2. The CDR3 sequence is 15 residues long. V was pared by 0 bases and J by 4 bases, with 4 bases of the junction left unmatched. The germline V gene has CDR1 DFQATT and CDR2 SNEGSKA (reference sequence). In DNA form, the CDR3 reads TGCAGTGCTAGAGACCTAGCGGGAAGGTACAATGAGCAGTTCTTC. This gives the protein CSARDLAGRYNEQFF.

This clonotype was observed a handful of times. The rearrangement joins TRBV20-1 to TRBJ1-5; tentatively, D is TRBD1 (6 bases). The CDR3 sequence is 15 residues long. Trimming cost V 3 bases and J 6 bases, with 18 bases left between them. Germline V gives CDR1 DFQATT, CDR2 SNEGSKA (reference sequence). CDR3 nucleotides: TGCAGTGCTAGCCAGGGGACGGTCAGAGGTCAGCCCCAGCATTTT. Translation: CSASQGTVRGQPQHF.

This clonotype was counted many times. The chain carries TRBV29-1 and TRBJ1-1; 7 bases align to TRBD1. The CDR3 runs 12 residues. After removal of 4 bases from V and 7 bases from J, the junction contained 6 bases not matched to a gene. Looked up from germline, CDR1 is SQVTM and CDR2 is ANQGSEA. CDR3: CSVAYRDSEAFF. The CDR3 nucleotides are TGCAGCGTTGCGTACCGGGACAGTGAAGCTTTCTTT. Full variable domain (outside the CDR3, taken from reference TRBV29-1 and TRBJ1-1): SAVISQKPSRDICQRGTSLTIQCQVDSQVTMMFWYRQQPGQSLTLIATANQGSEATYESGFVIDKFPISRPNLTFSTLTVSNMSPEDSSIYLCSVAYRDSEAFFGQGTRLTVV.

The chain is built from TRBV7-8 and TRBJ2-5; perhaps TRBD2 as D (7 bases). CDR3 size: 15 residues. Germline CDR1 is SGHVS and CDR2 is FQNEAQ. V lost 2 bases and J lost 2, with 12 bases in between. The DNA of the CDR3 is TGTGCCAGCAGCTTACGGGGGGCAAGTCAAGAGACCCAGTACTTC. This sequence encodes CASSLRGASQETQYF.

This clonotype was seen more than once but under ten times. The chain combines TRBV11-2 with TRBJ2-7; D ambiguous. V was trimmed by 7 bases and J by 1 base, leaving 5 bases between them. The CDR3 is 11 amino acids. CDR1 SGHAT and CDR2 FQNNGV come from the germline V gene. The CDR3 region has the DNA TGTGCCAGCACACGGTCCTACGAGCAGTACTTC. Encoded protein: CASTRSYEQYF.

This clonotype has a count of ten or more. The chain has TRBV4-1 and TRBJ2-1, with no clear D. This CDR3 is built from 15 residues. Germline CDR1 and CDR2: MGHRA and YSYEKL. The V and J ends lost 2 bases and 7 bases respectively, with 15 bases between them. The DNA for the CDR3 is TGCGCCAGCAGCCAACAGGTGCTGGGTTTTAATGAGCAGTTCTTC. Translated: CASSQQVLGFNEQFF.

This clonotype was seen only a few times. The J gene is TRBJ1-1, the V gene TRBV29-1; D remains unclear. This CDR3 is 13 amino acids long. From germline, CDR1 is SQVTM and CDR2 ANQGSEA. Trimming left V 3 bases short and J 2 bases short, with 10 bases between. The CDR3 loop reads CSVEAQANTEAFF. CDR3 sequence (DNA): TGCAGCGTTGAGGCCCAGGCCAACACTGAAGCTTTCTTT.

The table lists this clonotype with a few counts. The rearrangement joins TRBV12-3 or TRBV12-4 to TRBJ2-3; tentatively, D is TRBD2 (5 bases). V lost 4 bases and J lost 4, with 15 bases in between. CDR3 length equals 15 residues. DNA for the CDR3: TGTGCCAGCAGTTCTCGGATGAGGGTGGCAGATACGCAGTATTTT. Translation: CASSSRMRVADTQYF.

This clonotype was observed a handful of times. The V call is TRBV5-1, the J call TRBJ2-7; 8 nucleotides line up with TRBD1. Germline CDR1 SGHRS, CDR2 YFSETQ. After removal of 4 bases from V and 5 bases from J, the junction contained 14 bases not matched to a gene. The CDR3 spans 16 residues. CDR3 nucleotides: TGCGCCAGCAGCAGAGGACAGGGAGGAATTGGGGACGAGCAGTACTTC. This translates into CASSRGQGGIGDEQYF.

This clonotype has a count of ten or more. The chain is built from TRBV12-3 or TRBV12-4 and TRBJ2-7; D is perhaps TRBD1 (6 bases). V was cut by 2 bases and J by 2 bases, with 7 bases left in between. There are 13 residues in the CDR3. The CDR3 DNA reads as TGTGCCAGCAGTTTAACAGGGACCTACGAGCAGTACTTC. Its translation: CASSLTGTYEQYF.

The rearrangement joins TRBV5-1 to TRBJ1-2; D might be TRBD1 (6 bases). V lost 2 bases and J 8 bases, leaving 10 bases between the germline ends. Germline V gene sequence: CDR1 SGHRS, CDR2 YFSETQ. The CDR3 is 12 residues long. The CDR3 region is CASSFGGGGYTF. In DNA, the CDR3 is TGCGCCAGCAGCTTCGGAGGGGGAGGCTACACCTTC.